The present entry profiles one TCR beta chain with its context. What it binds is not known. The sample comes from a study of chemoradiotherapy in HPV16-positive cancers. Study background: Functional T-cell assays on a couple of HPV16-positive patients' cells defined candidate HPV-specific clones and common TCR motifs. Notes on the study in general: Candidate HPV-specific clones and E7-related TCR motifs grew in tumor during treatment.

V lost 4 bases, J lost 6 bases, and 7 bases stayed unmatched. CDR1 and CDR2 (germline): MRHNA, SNTAGT. This CDR3 is built from 15 residues. Profiled with immunoSEQ multiplex PCR; TCRdb holds only in-frame clones, not every one. This repertoire shows under 3,500 clones, about 80% found once; its top ten account for 2.5% to 3.5%. This receptor was taken from a human donor with HPV-associated anogenital cancer. V usage is TRBV6-4 and J usage is TRBJ2-3, with 10 bases lining up with TRBD2. Here the sequenced sample was tumor tissue, taken from a patient who underwent chemoradiotherapy. Here the CDR3 DNA reads TGTGCCAGCAGTGCCCTAGCGGGAGAGTCGGATACGCAGTATTTT. Protein sequence: CASSALAGESDTQYF.